A single sample is the source of the 6 T cell receptor beta chains below, sequenced in a study of spatial heterogeneity in lung cancer. The time point is: sample taken at primary tumor resection. Via MiXCR, TCRdb re-called the 5' RACE reads, giving one row per CDR3 protein. The sample carries tens of thousands of distinct CDR3 sequences, less than 8.5% recorded once. Sequencing used PBMCs, obtained at surgery. The receptor source for this set is a female donor with early-stage non-small cell lung cancer.

This clonotype was seen repeatedly, ten times or more. The V gene is TRBV6-6, the J gene TRBJ1-1, with a possible D match to TRBD1 (6 bases). The CDR3 is 13 amino acids. V was clipped by 6 bases and J by 0 bases, with 8 bases between them. Germline V gives CDR1 MNHNY, CDR2 SVGAGI (reference sequence). CDR3 nucleotide sequence: TGTGCCAGCAGCACAGGGATGAACACTGAAGCTTTCTTT. Residues: CASSTGMNTEAFF.

This sequence joins TRBV18 and TRBJ1-5; D is uncertain. Looked up from germline, CDR1 is KGHSH and CDR2 is LQKENI. Deletions cut 4 bases from V and 3 bases from J, with 10 bases between. CDR3 length: 14 residues. The CDR3 sequence is CASSRDGDNQPQHF. CDR3 DNA sequence: TGTGCCAGCTCACGAGACGGAGACAATCAGCCCCAGCATTTT.

The V gene is TRBV11-3, the J gene TRBJ2-5; TRBD2 aligns across 16 bases. CDR1 and CDR2 (germline): SGHNT, YENEEA. The V gene end was trimmed by 6 bases and the J gene end by 3 bases; junction bases not matched to a gene: 7. This CDR3 has 17 amino acids. The CDR3 sequence is CASSPGTSGGAEETQYF. CDR3 DNA sequence: TGTGCCAGCAGTCCCGGGACTAGCGGGGGGGCCGAAGAGACCCAGTACTTC. Combining the CDR3 with reference TRBV11-3 and TRBJ2-5 gives the whole variable domain EAGVVQSPRYKIIEKKQPVAFWCNPISGHNTLYWYLQNLGQGPELLIRYENEEAVDDSQLPKDRFSAERLKGVDSTLKIQPAELGDSAVYLCASSPGTSGGAEETQYFGPGTRLLVL.

This clonotype was observed many times. The CDR3 loop reads CASSWGPTSYEQYF. The CDR3, as DNA: TGTGCCAGCAGTTGGGGACCAACCTCCTACGAGCAGTACTTC. This chain uses TRBV2 with TRBJ2-7; D could derive from TRBD1 or TRBD2 (5 bases each). The germline V and J ends were trimmed by 5 bases and 0 bases, with 11 bases remaining between them. The CDR3 spans 14 residues. Germline loops: CDR1 SNHLY, CDR2 FYNNEI.

There are many counts of this clonotype. CDR3 in amino acids: CASSLQGEDTGELFF. The DNA for the CDR3 is TGCGCCAGCAGCTTGCAGGGGGAGGACACCGGGGAGCTGTTTTTT. The chain has TRBV5-1 and TRBJ2-2, with D tentatively TRBD1 (7 bases). Germline V gives CDR1 SGHRS, CDR2 YFSETQ. The V end was cut by 1 base, the J end by 3 bases, with 10 bases between. The CDR3 runs 15 residues.

This clonotype was seen many times. The chain employs TRBV6-5 and TRBJ1-2; D is possibly TRBD1 (6 bases). Germline values: CDR1 MNHEY, CDR2 SVGAGI. V was pared by 7 bases and J by 3 bases, with 15 bases between. The CDR3 is made up of 14 amino acids. The CDR3: CASTGGQADYGYTF. In DNA form, the CDR3 reads TGTGCCAGCACTGGGGGCCAGGCGGACTATGGCTACACCTTC.